This T cell receptor (beta chain) appears in the sequencing data of a study of T cell responses to AZD1222 COVID-19 vaccine. General study points: Recipients of AZD1222 seropositive at baseline numbered only 5 or 6. Researchers took repertoire samples only after the peak T cell response had come.

To note about this clone: The antigen remains unidentified.

The CDR3 extends over 15 amino acids. Trimming removed 2 bases from V and 5 bases from J, with 14 bases in between. The germline V gene has CDR1 SGHNT and CDR2 YYREEE (reference sequence). Assay used: immunoSEQ multiplex PCR; TCRdb lists only in-frame clones, some missing. This table has 200,000 or so clones, roughly 92% appearing once. The chain is built from TRBV5-4 and TRBJ2-1, with D perhaps being TRBD1 or TRBD2 (5 bases each). This receptor was taken from an adult who received the AZD1222 COVID-19 vaccine. The material was peripheral blood, obtained 28 days after the second AZD1222 dose. The chain's CDR3 is CASSFGAGGHNEQFF. CDR3 nucleotides: TGTGCCAGCAGCTTCGGGGCTGGGGGTCACAATGAGCAGTTCTTC.